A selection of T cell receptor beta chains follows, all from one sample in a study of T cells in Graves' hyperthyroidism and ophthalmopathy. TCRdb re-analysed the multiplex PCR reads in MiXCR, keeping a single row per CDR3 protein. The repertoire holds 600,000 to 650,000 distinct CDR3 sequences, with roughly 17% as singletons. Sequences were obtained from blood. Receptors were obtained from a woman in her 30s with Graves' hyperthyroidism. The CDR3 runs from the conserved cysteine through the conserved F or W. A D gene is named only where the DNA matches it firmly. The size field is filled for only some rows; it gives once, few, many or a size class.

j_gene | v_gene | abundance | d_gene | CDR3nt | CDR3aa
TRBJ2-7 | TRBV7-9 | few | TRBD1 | TGTGCCAGCAGCTTGACAGGGGGATCCCACGAGCAGTACTTC | CASSLTGGSHEQYF
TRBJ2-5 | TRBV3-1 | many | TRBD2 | TGTGCCAGCAGCCAAGTGACTAGCGGGAGGGCCCCGGACGAGACCCAGTACTTC | CASSQVTSGRAPDETQYF
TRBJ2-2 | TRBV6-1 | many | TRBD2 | TGTGCCAGCGGGAGCGGGAGGGCCAACACCGGGGAGCTGTTTTTT | CASGSGRANTGELFF
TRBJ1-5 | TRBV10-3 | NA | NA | TGTGCCATCAGTGAGTTTGTCCAGAGCAATCAGCCCCAGCATTTT | CAISEFVQSNQPQHF
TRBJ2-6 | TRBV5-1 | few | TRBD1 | TGCGCCAGCAGGGCGGACAGGGGGGCTGGGGCCAACGTCCTGACTTTC | CASRADRGAGANVLTF
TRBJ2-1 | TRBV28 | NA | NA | TGTGCCTCAAGTGACGATGAGCAGTTCTTC | CASSDDEQFF
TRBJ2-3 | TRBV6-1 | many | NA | TGTGCCAGCAGTGAACTACAGGGCCGCACAGATACGCAGTATTTT | CASSELQGRTDTQYF
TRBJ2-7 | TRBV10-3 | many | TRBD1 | TGTGCCATCAGTGAGTCCCAAGGGGGACAGGGAAGGATCGAGCAGTACTTC | CAISESQGGQGRIEQYF
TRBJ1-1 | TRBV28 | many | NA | TGTGCCAGCATCTCCGTAGCGGACAGTTGGGGTGGCACTGAAGCTTTCTTT | CASISVADSWGGTEAFF
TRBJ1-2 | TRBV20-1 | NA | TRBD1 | TGCAGTGCTAGAAATTTCCGGGACAGGGGATATGGCTACACCTTC | CSARNFRDRGYGYTF
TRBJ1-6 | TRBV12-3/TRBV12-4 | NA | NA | TGTGCCAGCAGTTTACCCCCCAGAGGAAATAATTCACCCCTCCACTTT | CASSLPPRGNNSPLHF
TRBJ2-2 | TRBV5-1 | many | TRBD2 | TGCGCCAGCAGCGCAACTAGCGGAGGTAGAACCGGGGAGCTGTTTTTT | CASSATSGGRTGELFF
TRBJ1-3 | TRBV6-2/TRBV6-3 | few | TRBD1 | TGTGCCAGCACCGGGACAGGGGGCCGAAACACCATATATTTT | CASTGTGGRNTIYF
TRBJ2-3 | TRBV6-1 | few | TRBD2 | TGTGCCAGCAGTCAAGCGGGAGATAGGGGAGATACGCAGTATTTT | CASSQAGDRGDTQYF
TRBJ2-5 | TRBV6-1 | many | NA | TGTGCCAGCAGTCAAAGGACGAGGGACCGAGAGACCCAGTACTTC | CASSQRTRDRETQYF
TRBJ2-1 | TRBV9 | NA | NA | TGTGCCAGCAGCATTAGGGGCTCACTTACCCCTAATGAGCAGTTCTTC | CASSIRGSLTPNEQFF
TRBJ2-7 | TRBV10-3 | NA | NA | TGTGCCATCAGAGGCTCCGACGTGACCGCCTACGAGCAGTACTTC | CAIRGSDVTAYEQYF
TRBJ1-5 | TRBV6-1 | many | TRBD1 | TGTGCCAGCCGACAAACCGGCAGGGGGACTCAGCCCCAGCATTTT | CASRQTGRGTQPQHF
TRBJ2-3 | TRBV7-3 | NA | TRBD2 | TGTGCCAGCAGCCCTCTAGCGGGCTTAACAGATACGCAGTATTTT | CASSPLAGLTDTQYF
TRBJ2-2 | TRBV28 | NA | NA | TGTGCCAGCAGCCCCCCGGGGGCAAACACCGGGGAGCTGTTTTTT | CASSPPGANTGELFF
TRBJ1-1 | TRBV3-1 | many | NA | TGTGCCAGCAGCCAGACCGGACGGAGAAACACTGAAGCTTTCTTT | CASSQTGRRNTEAFF
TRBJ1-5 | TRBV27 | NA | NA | TGTGCCAGCACACATGCACCAAATCAGCCCCAGCATTTT | CASTHAPNQPQHF
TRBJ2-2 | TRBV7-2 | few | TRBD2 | TGTGCCAGCAGCTCCAAAGGGCGGGAGGGCCGAACCGGGGAGCTGTTTTTT | CASSSKGREGRTGELFF
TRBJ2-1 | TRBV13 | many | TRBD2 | TGTGCCAGCAGCCCAGGACTAGCGCCTCTTAATGAGCAGTTCTTC | CASSPGLAPLNEQFF
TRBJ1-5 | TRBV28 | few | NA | TGTGCCAGCACCCCTCCCGTGCGGGGGACTCAGCCCCAGCATTTT | CASTPPVRGTQPQHF
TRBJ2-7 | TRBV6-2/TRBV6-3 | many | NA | TGTGCCAGCAATCAAGGTGGTTACGAGCAGTACTTC | CASNQGGYEQYF
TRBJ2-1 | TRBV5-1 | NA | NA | TGCGCCAGCAGCTTGGGGGAGCGGCTCTACAATGAGCAGTTCTTC | CASSLGERLYNEQFF
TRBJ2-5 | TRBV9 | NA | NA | TGTGCCAGCGACAATCCGGGGCAAGAGACCCAGTACTTC | CASDNPGQETQYF
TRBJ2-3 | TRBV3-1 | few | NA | TGTGCCAGCAGCCGATCCGGGACTCAGGGGGGAGATACGCAGTATTTT | CASSRSGTQGGDTQYF
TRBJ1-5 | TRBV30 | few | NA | TGTGCCTGGAGGAACAGGTTACATCAGCCCCAGCATTTT | CAWRNRLHQPQHF
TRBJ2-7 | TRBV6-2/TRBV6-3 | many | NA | TGTGCCAGCAGTTACCAGGACCGAAGCTCCTACGAGCAGTACTTC | CASSYQDRSSYEQYF
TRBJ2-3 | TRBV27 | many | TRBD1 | TGTGCCAGCAGTACCGGGACAGGGGGTTATACGCAGTATTTT | CASSTGTGGYTQYF
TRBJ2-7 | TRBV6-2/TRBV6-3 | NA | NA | TGTGCCAGCAGTTACTCGAGTGGGGGGAACGACTACGAGCAGTACTTC | CASSYSSGGNDYEQYF
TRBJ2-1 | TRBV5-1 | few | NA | TGCGCCAGCAGCTCAGACCCCTCCTACAATGAGCAGTTCTTC | CASSSDPSYNEQFF
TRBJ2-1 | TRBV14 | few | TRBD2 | TGTGCCAGCAGCCTTGAGGTACTAGCGGGAGTTGTATATGAGCAGTTCTTC | CASSLEVLAGVVYEQFF
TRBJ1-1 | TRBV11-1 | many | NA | TGTGCCAGCAGCTTCTCCCGAGAGCGAGCTTTCTTT | CASSFSRERAFF
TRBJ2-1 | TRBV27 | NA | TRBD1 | TGTGCCAGCAGTTTATTTAAGGGGGCGTGGAATGAGCAGTTCTTC | CASSLFKGAWNEQFF
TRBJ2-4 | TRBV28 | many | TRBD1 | TGTGCCAGCAGTTACAGGGGGCCAGCCAAAAACATTCAGTACTTC | CASSYRGPAKNIQYF
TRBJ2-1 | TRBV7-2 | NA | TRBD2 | TGTGCCAGCAGCGCCCGGGGGGGCGGGCAGTTCTTC | CASSARGGGQFF
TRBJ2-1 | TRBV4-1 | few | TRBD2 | TGCGCCAGCAGCCAAGGGGCGGGAGGGTTTATGGAGCAGTTCTTC | CASSQGAGGFMEQFF
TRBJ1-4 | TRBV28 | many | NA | TGTGCCAGCAGTTCCCCGGGGAGGGTATATGAAAAACTGTTTTTT | CASSSPGRVYEKLFF